The 7 T cell receptor beta chains reported below all come from one sample, sequenced in a study of blood T cells in healthy people across ages. Sample-barcoded 5' priming and a J-beta primer mix drove a second PCR of 7 to 11 cycles. TCRdb independently ran MiXCR on the 5' RACE reads; one entry per CDR3 protein. This sample carries hundreds of thousands of distinct CDR3 sequences, 49% of them seen once, and the ten largest clones take roughly 30%. The sequencing sample was made of blood. These receptors all come from a woman aged 55-70 years in good health.

This chain joins TRBV7-9 and TRBJ2-7; 9 bases fit TRBD1. The trim removed 1 base at V and 3 bases at J, leaving 10 bases unmatched. The CDR3 loop spans 17 amino acids. Per germline, CDR1 SEHNR and CDR2 FQNEAQ (reference sequence). The CDR3 nucleotides are TGTGCCAGCAGCTTAGGACCCGGGACAGGGAAATACTACGAGCAGTACTTC. It yields the protein CASSLGPGTGKYYEQYF.

This clonotype came up many times. The chain employs TRBV7-9 and TRBJ2-7; 7 nucleotides line up with TRBD2. Germline V gene lookup returns CDR1 SEHNR and CDR2 FQNEAQ (reference sequence). CDR3 length equals 16 residues. Trimming cost V 1 base and J 2 bases; bases outside gene matches: 8. CDR3 coding DNA: TGTGCCAGCAGCTTAGTCGAGGCGGGAGACCCCTACGAGCAGTACTTC. Its protein is CASSLVEAGDPYEQYF. Based on the CDR3 plus reference TRBV7-9 and TRBJ2-7, the full variable domain is DTGVSQNPRHKITKRGQNVTFRCDPISEHNRLYWYRQTLGQGPEFLTYFQNEAQLEKSRLLSDRFSAERPKGSFSTLEIQRTEQGDSAMYLCASSLVEAGDPYEQYFGPGTRLTVT.

The rearrangement uses TRBV5-5 and TRBJ2-2; D remains unclear. CDR1 and CDR2 from the germline V gene are SGHKS and YYEKEE (reference sequence). V lost 5 bases and J lost 0, with 11 bases in between. The CDR3 totals 15 residues. The CDR3 DNA is TGTGCCAGCAGTTCGGCTAGAGCGAACACCGGGGAGCTGTTTTTT. Translated, it gives CASSSARANTGELFF.

V is TRBV7-9 and J is TRBJ2-4; weak D call: TRBD1 (6 bases). Between the trimmed V and J ends, which lost 5 bases and 4 bases, there was a span of 18 bases. The germline CDR1 and CDR2 sequences are SEHNR and FQNEAQ (reference sequence). The length of the CDR3 is 16 residues. This chain's CDR3 is CASSPYLVDSKNIQYF. CDR3 nucleotide sequence: TGTGCCAGCAGCCCTTACCTGGTGGACAGTAAAAACATTCAGTACTTC.

Worth noting for this clonotype: Mismatch with germline at one junction end may stem from a read error. As DNA, the CDR3 is TGCGCCGGCAGCCAATCACCGGGACAGATCTATGGCTACACCTTC. Translated: CAGSQSPGQIYGYTF. The rearrangement links TRBV4-3 to TRBJ1-2; 7 bases are shared with TRBD1. The CDR3 totals 15 residues. Germline V gene sequence: CDR1 LGHNA, CDR2 YSLEER.

This clonotype was seen more than once but under ten times. The J gene is TRBJ1-2, the V gene TRBV29-1; 10 bases fit TRBD1. V trimming: 2 bases; J trimming: 2 bases; junction bases outside the gene matches: 8. Germline CDR1 SQVTM, CDR2 ANQGSEA. The CDR3 has 16 residues. The CDR3 DNA reads TGCAGCGTTGAACCCCGACAGGGGGCAAGGAACTATGGCTACACCTTC. Translation: CSVEPRQGARNYGYTF.

The chain combines TRBV3-1 with TRBJ1-1; 8 nucleotides line up with TRBD1. The CDR3 runs to 13 residues. Looked up from germline, CDR1 is LGHDT and CDR2 is YNNKEL (reference sequence). The trim removed 4 bases at V and 7 bases at J, leaving 5 bases unmatched. The CDR3 loop is CASSRTGPIEAFF. Here the CDR3 DNA reads TGTGCCAGCAGCCGGACAGGGCCTATTGAAGCTTTCTTT.